This TCR beta chain comes out of a study of blood T cell repertoires in COVID-19. This CDR3 has 15 residues. CDR1 and CDR2 from the germline V gene are SGHRS and YFSETQ. V dropped 4 bases and J dropped 1; count of bases not matched to a gene: 4. Using immunoSEQ multiplex PCR, the repertoire was profiled, and TCRdb retains in-frame clones only, with some absent. Among around 250,000 clones, 85% were seen once, and the ten largest hold approximately 8.6%. V and J are TRBV5-1 and TRBJ1-3, with 8 bases identical to TRBD1. Material: PBMCs or T cells enriched from blood (not recorded which). This sequence was found in a woman aged 50 to 60 with acute COVID-19. The DNA for the CDR3 is TGCGCCAGCAGCGGGCAGGGGGCGTCTGGAAACACCATATATTTT. Protein sequence: CASSGQGASGNTIYF.